This T cell receptor (beta chain) is drawn from a study of T cells after posttransplantation cyclophosphamide. The related graft donor's blood sample was taken on the day of bone marrow donation. There are 16 residues in the CDR3. V was pared by 4 bases and J by 8 bases, with 12 bases of the junction left unmatched. Germline V CDR1 and CDR2: MDHEN, SYDVKM. TCRdb's copy holds only in-frame clones and misses some; the assay was immunoSEQ multiplex PCR. The table has just over 65,000 clones, approximately 92% seen once. Sequenced: PBMCs. This TCR derives from a woman in her twenties or thirties in good health and a related stem cell transplant donor. The genes are TRBV28 and TRBJ1-2, with 11 nucleotides matching TRBD1. CDR3 residues: CASSSDPGQGVEGYTF. The CDR3 nucleotides are TGTGCCAGCAGTTCTGACCCGGGACAGGGGGTGGAGGGCTACACCTTC.